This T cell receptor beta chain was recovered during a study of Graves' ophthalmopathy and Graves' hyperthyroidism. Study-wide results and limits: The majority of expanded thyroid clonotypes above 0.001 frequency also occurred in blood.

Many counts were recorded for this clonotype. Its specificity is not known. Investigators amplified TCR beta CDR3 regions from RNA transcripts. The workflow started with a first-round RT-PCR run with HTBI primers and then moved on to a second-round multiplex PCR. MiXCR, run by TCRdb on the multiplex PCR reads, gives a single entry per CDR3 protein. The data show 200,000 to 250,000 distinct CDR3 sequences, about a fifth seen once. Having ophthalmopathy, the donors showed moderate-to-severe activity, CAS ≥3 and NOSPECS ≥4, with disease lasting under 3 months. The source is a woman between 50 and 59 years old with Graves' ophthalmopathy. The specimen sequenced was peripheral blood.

DNA of the CDR3: TGTGCCAGCAGTTCCGGGGGCTCGTGGGCCGGGGAGCTGTTTTTT. It specifies CASSSGGSWAGELFF. The V gene is TRBV28, the J gene TRBJ2-2; D is tentatively TRBD1 or TRBD2 (6 bases each). Trimming took 4 bases from V and 6 from J, leaving 15 bases between them. The CDR3 covers 15 residues. Germline V gives CDR1 MDHEN, CDR2 SYDVKM.